This is a list of T cell receptor beta chains from one sample in a study of response to subunit inactivated influenza vaccine. TCRdb re-derived calls from the RT-PCR reads in MiXCR, one entry per CDR3 protein. Of about 610,000 distinct CDR3 sequences listed, around 15% are singletons. The source was PBMCs from blood, collected 11 to 12 days after vaccination. Every receptor here comes from a man aged 45-65 years who received an inactivated influenza vaccine. The CDR3 runs from the conserved cysteine through the conserved F or W. The D gene is left open where the match is weak. Clone size is not always given. Where it is, it says once, few, many or a class for expanded clones.

CDR3aa: CSARPRFRKSNTGELFF
CDR3nt: TGCAGTGCTAGACCTCGTTTTAGGAAATCGAACACCGGGGAGCTGTTTTTT
d_gene: -
j_gene: TRBJ2-2
v_gene: TRBV20-1
abundance: -

CDR3aa: CASSWVQETQYF
CDR3nt: TGTGCCAGCAGCTGGGTTCAAGAGACCCAGTACTTC
d_gene: -
j_gene: TRBJ2-5
v_gene: TRBV7-9
abundance: -

CDR3aa: CASSQDWGSPLYTF
CDR3nt: TGCGCCAGCAGCCAAGATTGGGGGTCACCACTCTACACCTTC
d_gene: -
j_gene: TRBJ1-2
v_gene: TRBV4-3
abundance: few

CDR3aa: CASSLWAGGAHYGYTF
CDR3nt: TGCGCCAGCAGCTTGTGGGCAGGGGGCGCCCACTATGGCTACACCTTC
d_gene: TRBD1
j_gene: TRBJ1-2
v_gene: TRBV5-1
abundance: few

CDR3aa: CASTSGGASTDTQYF
CDR3nt: TGTGCCAGCACCTCAGGGGGGGCTAGCACAGATACGCAGTATTTT
d_gene: -
j_gene: TRBJ2-3
v_gene: TRBV6-4
abundance: -

CDR3aa: CASRPLAPANTGELFF
CDR3nt: TGTGCCAGCAGACCCCTAGCGCCCGCGAACACCGGGGAGCTGTTTTTT
d_gene: -
j_gene: TRBJ2-2
v_gene: TRBV28
abundance: -

CDR3aa: CAISESQGTGFYEQYF
CDR3nt: TGTGCCATCAGTGAGTCCCAGGGGACAGGATTCTACGAGCAGTACTTC
d_gene: TRBD1
j_gene: TRBJ2-7
v_gene: TRBV10-3
abundance: many

CDR3aa: CSVASQGLNTGELFF
CDR3nt: TGCAGCGTTGCGTCCCAGGGATTGAACACCGGGGAGCTGTTTTTT
d_gene: -
j_gene: TRBJ2-2
v_gene: TRBV29-1
abundance: -

CDR3aa: CASSLEAAWGYTF
CDR3nt: TGTGCCAGCAGCTTAGAAGCGGCATGGGGCTACACCTTC
d_gene: -
j_gene: TRBJ1-2
v_gene: TRBV7-2
abundance: few

CDR3aa: CASSVTGGSDTQYF
CDR3nt: TGTGCCAGCAGCGTAACGGGGGGCTCAGATACGCAGTATTTT
d_gene: -
j_gene: TRBJ2-3
v_gene: TRBV9
abundance: few

CDR3aa: CASSVPPRKGAYNEQFF
CDR3nt: TGTGCCAGCAGCGTACCCCCCCGGAAGGGGGCATACAATGAGCAGTTCTTC
d_gene: TRBD1
j_gene: TRBJ2-1
v_gene: TRBV6-2/TRBV6-3
abundance: few

CDR3aa: CASSPGDSFQETQYF
CDR3nt: TGTGCCAGCAGCCCGGGGGACAGTTTCCAAGAGACCCAGTACTTC
d_gene: -
j_gene: TRBJ2-5
v_gene: TRBV7-2
abundance: -

CDR3aa: CASSPRLKNSTYEQYF
CDR3nt: TGTGCCAGCTCACCAAGGTTAAAGAACAGTACCTACGAGCAGTACTTC
d_gene: -
j_gene: TRBJ2-7
v_gene: TRBV18
abundance: -

CDR3aa: CASSQGGSNYGYTF
CDR3nt: TGTGCCAGCAGCCAAGGTGGCAGTAACTATGGCTACACCTTC
d_gene: -
j_gene: TRBJ1-2
v_gene: TRBV14
abundance: few

CDR3aa: CASRPDNYEQYF
CDR3nt: TGTGCCAGCAGACCGGACAACTACGAGCAGTACTTC
d_gene: -
j_gene: TRBJ2-7
v_gene: TRBV6-2/TRBV6-3
abundance: -

CDR3aa: CATSLGNEQFF
CDR3nt: TGTGCCACCAGTCTCGGCAATGAGCAGTTCTTC
d_gene: -
j_gene: TRBJ2-1
v_gene: TRBV24-1
abundance: -

CDR3aa: CASRDDRVMNTEAFF
CDR3nt: TGTGCCAGCAGAGACGACAGAGTCATGAACACTGAAGCTTTCTTT
d_gene: -
j_gene: TRBJ1-1
v_gene: TRBV2
abundance: few

CDR3aa: CATSRVEQNTEAFF
CDR3nt: TGTGCCACCAGCAGAGTAGAGCAGAACACTGAAGCTTTCTTT
d_gene: -
j_gene: TRBJ1-1
v_gene: TRBV15
abundance: -

CDR3aa: CASSLVIWTPTYEQYF
CDR3nt: TGTGCCAGCAGCTTAGTAATTTGGACACCAACCTACGAGCAGTACTTC
d_gene: -
j_gene: TRBJ2-7
v_gene: TRBV7-4
abundance: once

CDR3aa: CASTVSRGTMYEAFF
CDR3nt: TGTGCCAGCACGGTATCAAGGGGAACGATGTATGAAGCTTTCTTT
d_gene: -
j_gene: TRBJ1-1
v_gene: TRBV2
abundance: few

CDR3aa: CASSSRDRTGYEQYF
CDR3nt: TGTGCCAGCAGTTCCCGGGACAGGACAGGGTACGAGCAGTACTTC
d_gene: TRBD1
j_gene: TRBJ2-7
v_gene: TRBV2
abundance: -

CDR3aa: CAISESRGSTDTQYF
CDR3nt: TGTGCCATCAGTGAGTCGCGCGGGAGCACAGATACGCAGTATTTT
d_gene: -
j_gene: TRBJ2-3
v_gene: TRBV10-3
abundance: -

CDR3aa: CASSYRLEHEQFF
CDR3nt: TGTGCCAGCAGTTACCGACTAGAACATGAGCAGTTCTTC
d_gene: -
j_gene: TRBJ2-1
v_gene: TRBV6-5
abundance: few

CDR3aa: CASSPGTGWGTDTQYF
CDR3nt: TGTGCCAGCAGTCCGGGGACAGGGTGGGGCACAGATACGCAGTATTTT
d_gene: TRBD1
j_gene: TRBJ2-3
v_gene: TRBV27
abundance: many

CDR3aa: CASSEVYGNTEAFF
CDR3nt: TGTGCCAGCAGTGAAGTGTACGGGAACACTGAAGCTTTCTTT
d_gene: -
j_gene: TRBJ1-1
v_gene: TRBV6-1
abundance: -

CDR3aa: CASSQDPGQIYGYTF
CDR3nt: TGCGCCAGCAGCCAAGACCCCGGACAGATCTATGGCTACACCTTC
d_gene: -
j_gene: TRBJ1-2
v_gene: TRBV4-1
abundance: few

CDR3aa: CSAVPSANTGELFF
CDR3nt: TGCAGTGCGGTGCCATCCGCGAACACCGGGGAGCTGTTTTTT
d_gene: -
j_gene: TRBJ2-2
v_gene: TRBV20-1
abundance: -

CDR3aa: CATSSSRYLRGRVDGYTF
CDR3nt: TGTGCCACCAGCAGCTCCCGCTACCTCAGGGGGCGCGTTGATGGCTACACCTTC
d_gene: TRBD1
j_gene: TRBJ1-2
v_gene: TRBV15
abundance: -

CDR3aa: CASSPTVGDTQYF
CDR3nt: TGTGCCAGCTCACCGACAGTGGGAGATACGCAGTATTTT
d_gene: -
j_gene: TRBJ2-3
v_gene: TRBV18
abundance: -

CDR3aa: CASSLLGYDNEQFF
CDR3nt: TGTGCCAGCAGTTTATTAGGGTATGACAATGAGCAGTTCTTC
d_gene: -
j_gene: TRBJ2-1
v_gene: TRBV27
abundance: few

CDR3aa: CSEGTGYNEQFF
CDR3nt: TGCAGCGAAGGGACAGGGTACAATGAGCAGTTCTTC
d_gene: TRBD1
j_gene: TRBJ2-1
v_gene: TRBV29-1
abundance: -

CDR3aa: CATAGYNIQYF
CDR3nt: TGTGCCACTGCAGGGTACAACATTCAGTACTTC
d_gene: -
j_gene: TRBJ2-4
v_gene: TRBV28
abundance: many

CDR3aa: CSVTSGVDTGELFF
CDR3nt: TGCAGCGTTACTAGCGGGGTAGACACCGGGGAGCTGTTTTTT
d_gene: TRBD2
j_gene: TRBJ2-2
v_gene: TRBV29-1
abundance: -

CDR3aa: CSGGPRETQYF
CDR3nt: TGCAGCGGGGGGCCTCGGGAGACCCAGTACTTC
d_gene: -
j_gene: TRBJ2-5
v_gene: TRBV29-1
abundance: few

CDR3aa: CSGHWGQGPKSTDTQYF
CDR3nt: TGCAGCGGTCATTGGGGACAGGGGCCAAAGAGCACAGATACGCAGTATTTT
d_gene: TRBD1
j_gene: TRBJ2-3
v_gene: TRBV20-1
abundance: -

CDR3aa: CASSWTGDSPLHF
CDR3nt: TGTGCCAGCAGCTGGACGGGGGATTCACCCCTCCACTTT
d_gene: -
j_gene: TRBJ1-6
v_gene: TRBV12-3/TRBV12-4
abundance: -

CDR3aa: CASRSGRTDTQYF
CDR3nt: TGTGCCAGCAGATCAGGCCGCACAGATACGCAGTATTTT
d_gene: -
j_gene: TRBJ2-3
v_gene: TRBV7-9
abundance: -

CDR3aa: CASSLMGNRDIYGYTF
CDR3nt: TGTGCCAGCAGCTTAATGGGGAACAGGGACATCTATGGCTACACCTTC
d_gene: -
j_gene: TRBJ1-2
v_gene: TRBV5-6
abundance: few

CDR3aa: CASSLHGQGIQETQYF
CDR3nt: TGTGCCAGCAGCTTACACGGGCAAGGGATCCAAGAGACCCAGTACTTC
d_gene: -
j_gene: TRBJ2-5
v_gene: TRBV7-6
abundance: -

CDR3aa: CASSLGVGGNLQETQYF
CDR3nt: TGCGCCAGCAGCTTGGGTGTGGGAGGGAACCTCCAAGAGACCCAGTACTTC
d_gene: TRBD2
j_gene: TRBJ2-5
v_gene: TRBV5-1
abundance: -

CDR3aa: CASSLEEAGVTEAFF
CDR3nt: TGCGCCAGCAGCTTGGAGGAGGCAGGAGTGACTGAAGCTTTCTTT
d_gene: -
j_gene: TRBJ1-1
v_gene: TRBV5-1
abundance: -

CDR3aa: CASSPRIAGAGEQFF
CDR3nt: TGCGCCAGCAGCCCTAGGATAGCGGGAGCGGGAGAGCAGTTCTTC
d_gene: TRBD2
j_gene: TRBJ2-1
v_gene: TRBV5-1
abundance: -

CDR3aa: CASSFGTGRTDTQYF
CDR3nt: TGTGCCAGCAGTTTTGGGACAGGACGCACAGATACGCAGTATTTT
d_gene: TRBD1
j_gene: TRBJ2-3
v_gene: TRBV12-3/TRBV12-4
abundance: many

CDR3aa: CASSGPEGGETQYF
CDR3nt: TGTGCCAGCAGCGGCCCTGAGGGAGGGGAGACCCAGTACTTC
d_gene: TRBD2
j_gene: TRBJ2-5
v_gene: TRBV28
abundance: many

CDR3aa: CASSVARVGYEQYF
CDR3nt: TGTGCCAGCAGCGTAGCGCGGGTGGGCTACGAGCAGTACTTC
d_gene: -
j_gene: TRBJ2-7
v_gene: TRBV9
abundance: few

CDR3aa: CASSLKTSGITYEQYF
CDR3nt: TGTGCCAGCAGTTTAAAAACTAGCGGGATCACCTACGAGCAGTACTTC
d_gene: TRBD2
j_gene: TRBJ2-7
v_gene: TRBV28
abundance: few

CDR3aa: CASSSGRVLFF
CDR3nt: TGTGCCAGCAGTTCCGGACGGGTACTGTTTTTT
d_gene: -
j_gene: TRBJ1-4
v_gene: TRBV12-3/TRBV12-4
abundance: -

CDR3aa: CSVDNSYNEQFF
CDR3nt: TGCAGCGTTGACAACAGTTACAATGAGCAGTTCTTC
d_gene: -
j_gene: TRBJ2-1
v_gene: TRBV29-1
abundance: many

CDR3aa: CAIMGLAGGIQYF
CDR3nt: TGTGCCATCATGGGACTAGCGGGGGGGATTCAGTACTTC
d_gene: TRBD2
j_gene: TRBJ2-4
v_gene: TRBV10-3
abundance: -

CDR3aa: CASRTGPRRNEQYF
CDR3nt: TGTGCCAGCCGGACGGGCCCTAGACGCAACGAGCAGTACTTC
d_gene: -
j_gene: TRBJ2-7
v_gene: TRBV12-3/TRBV12-4
abundance: few

CDR3aa: CASSLDRFADTQYF
CDR3nt: TGTGCCAGCAGCTTAGACAGGTTCGCAGATACGCAGTATTTT
d_gene: -
j_gene: TRBJ2-3
v_gene: TRBV7-2
abundance: few

CDR3aa: CASSLKGLAPGGELFF
CDR3nt: TGCGCCAGCAGCTTGAAGGGACTAGCGCCGGGCGGGGAGCTGTTTTTT
d_gene: TRBD2
j_gene: TRBJ2-2
v_gene: TRBV5-1
abundance: -

CDR3aa: CASSFGTGPYNEQFF
CDR3nt: TGTGCTAGCAGCTTTGGGACAGGGCCCTACAATGAGCAGTTCTTC
d_gene: TRBD1
j_gene: TRBJ2-1
v_gene: TRBV7-7
abundance: few

CDR3aa: CASSLDSRKRETQYF
CDR3nt: TGTGCCAGCAGCTTAGATTCTAGGAAGAGGGAGACCCAGTACTTC
d_gene: -
j_gene: TRBJ2-5
v_gene: TRBV11-2
abundance: -